These 24 T cell receptor beta chains originate from one sample sequenced in a study of low-dose radiotherapy and immunotherapy resistance in tumors (dated by TCRdb to between 2021 and 2023). Reads for this sample came from an Illumina HiSeq 2500. First-strand cDNA was synthesized using Superscript III and a set of TRAV- and TRBV-specific primers, so that both TCRalpha and TCRbeta chains were covered. TCRs were amplified with Phusion for 20 PCR cycles, with a constant-region primer paired with the adapter attached to the V primers. Using fastp trimming at Q25 and MiXCR clonotype assembly, TCRdb reanalyzed the public sequencing data and kept in-frame beta chains. One record per CDR3 amino acid sequence lists the most common genes and DNA. Within this sample are about 82,000 distinct CDR3 sequences, with approximately 20% of them counted one time only. Together, the top ten hold about 5.9% of the sample.

What the time point label conveys for this sample: before trial treatment. This specimen consisted of PBMCs, obtained before treatment. Receptors were obtained from a male donor with prostate cancer.

The rearrangement links TRBV18 to TRBJ2-5; D is possibly TRBD2 (5 bases). CDR1 KGHSH and CDR2 LQKENI come from the germline V gene. V was trimmed by 4 bases and J by 1 base, leaving 7 bases between them. The CDR3 extends over 13 amino acids. Here the CDR3 reads CASSRGLQETQYF. CDR3 nucleotide sequence: TGTGCCAGCTCACGCGGACTCCAAGAGACCCAGTACTTC.

V is TRBV27 and J is TRBJ2-1; perhaps TRBD2 as D (7 bases). Germline CDR1 and CDR2: MNHEY and SMNVEV (reference sequence). The CDR3 is made up of 16 amino acids. V was cut by 4 bases and J by 3 bases, with 16 bases left in between. CDR3 in DNA: TGTGCCAGCAGTTCTCGACGGGGGGCTTTCTACAATGAGCAGTTCTTC. Translation: CASSSRRGAFYNEQFF.

Many counts were recorded for this clonotype. CDR3 sequence: CASSVRTSGDRELFF. The CDR3 DNA follows: TGTGCCAGCAGCGTAAGGACTAGTGGGGACCGGGAGCTGTTTTTT. V is TRBV9 and J is TRBJ2-2, with 7 bases that match TRBD2. The V segment lost 1 base and the J segment 9 bases; nucleotides outside the gene matches: 9. CDR1 is SGDLS, CDR2 YYNGEE, per germline. The CDR3 has 15 residues. The whole variable domain, filled in from reference TRBV9 and TRBJ2-2, reads DSGVTQTPKHLITATGQRVTLRCSPRSGDLSVYWYQQSLDQGLQFLIQYYNGEERAKGNILERFSAQQFPDLHSELNLSSLELGDSALYFCASSVRTSGDRELFFGEGSRLTVL.

This clonotype appeared many times. The chain uses TRBV6-2 or TRBV6-3 and TRBJ2-1; 9 bases fit TRBD1. V lost 6 bases and J lost 5; bases outside the gene matches: 5. CDR1 MNHEY and CDR2 SVGEGT come from the germline V gene. The CDR3 contains 14 residues. The CDR3 here is CASRWTGADNEQFF. In DNA, the CDR3 is TGTGCCAGCAGGTGGACAGGGGCGGACAATGAGCAGTTCTTC.

This clonotype was found many times. This rearrangement joins TRBV9 to TRBJ2-5, with D maybe TRBD1 (6 bases). The CDR3 is 15 residues long. The germline V and J ends were trimmed by 0 bases and 4 bases, with 13 bases remaining between them. Germline assignment: CDR1 SGDLS and CDR2 YYNGEE. The CDR3 loop reads CASSVEGEYSETQYF. CDR3 DNA sequence: TGTGCCAGCAGCGTAGAGGGGGAATATTCAGAGACCCAGTACTTC.

This clonotype has a count of ten or more. The CDR3 loop reads CASSLGWNSPLHF. CDR3 nucleotides: TGTGCCAGCAGCTTAGGTTGGAATTCACCCCTCCACTTT. V usage is TRBV11-2 and J usage is TRBJ1-6, with D uncertain. Per germline, CDR1 SGHAT and CDR2 FQNNGV. With 1 base removed from V and 7 bases from J, the gap between germline ends came to 5 bases. This CDR3 contains 13 residues.

This clonotype came up many times. The CDR3 spells CSAGLRGSTDTQYF. The CDR3 coding sequence is TGCAGCGCTGGGCTCAGGGGAAGCACAGATACGCAGTATTTT. This chain uses TRBV29-1 with TRBJ2-3, with D perhaps matching TRBD1 (6 bases). The V end was cut by 7 bases, the J end by 0 bases, with 14 bases between. CDR3 size: 14 residues. CDR1 SQVTM and CDR2 ANQGSEA come from the germline V gene.

This clonotype showed up many times. The chain uses TRBV30 and TRBJ2-7, with D tentatively TRBD2 (6 bases). The CDR3 loop spans 12 amino acids. Trimming pared 5 bases from V and 2 bases from J, leaving 10 bases between. Germline V gene data show CDR1 as GTSNPN and CDR2 as SVGIG (reference sequence). The CDR3 here is CAWGGTTYEQYF. CDR3 coding DNA: TGTGCCTGGGGAGGGACCACCTACGAGCAGTACTTC.

This clonotype was detected ten times or more. The chain is built from TRBV27 and TRBJ1-5, with TRBD1 matching over 12 bases. The germline V gene has CDR1 MNHEY and CDR2 SMNVEV (reference sequence). This CDR3 is built from 15 residues. Germline trimming cut 5 bases from V and 6 bases from J; bases unmatched to any gene: 5. The CDR3 sequence: CASSRGQGASQPQHF. CDR3 nucleotide sequence: TGTGCCAGCAGTCGGGGACAGGGGGCTAGTCAGCCCCAGCATTTT.

The V and J genes are TRBV10-3 and TRBJ2-1, with 14 nucleotides matching TRBD2. This CDR3 comprises 18 residues. Germline values: CDR1 ENHRY, CDR2 SYGVKD. Unmatched junction bases numbered 12, after V lost 3 bases and J lost 8 bases. The CDR3: CAISETMGLAGVSYEQFF. DNA of the CDR3: TGTGCCATCAGTGAAACCATGGGACTAGCGGGAGTGAGTTATGAGCAGTTCTTC.

This clonotype was seen many times. The chain has TRBV10-3 and TRBJ2-3, with 10 bases that match TRBD2. Germline CDR1 ENHRY, CDR2 SYGVKD. The CDR3 totals 15 residues. Trimming took 6 bases from V and 0 from J; bases not matched to a gene: 3. CDR3 sequence (DNA): TGTGCCATCAGCCAGACTAGCGGGAGCACAGATACGCAGTATTTT. It is translated as CAISQTSGSTDTQYF.

This clonotype appeared many times. The chain has TRBV7-9 and TRBJ2-1, with 13 bases matching TRBD2. The CDR3 runs 20 residues. Germline V gives CDR1 SEHNR, CDR2 FQNEAQ (reference sequence). V trimming: 0 bases; J trimming: 0 bases; junction bases outside the gene matches: 8. This CDR3 reads CASSLAKGLAGSSSYNEQFF. The CDR3 DNA follows: TGTGCCAGCAGCTTAGCGAAGGGACTAGCGGGATCGAGCTCCTACAATGAGCAGTTCTTC.

With respect to this clonotype: A far larger clone is one base from this, pointing to a likely read error. CDR3 in amino acids: CASSGVYEQYF. The CDR3 bases are TGTGCCAGCAGCGGGGTCTATGAGCAGTACTTC. The genes are TRBV28 and TRBJ2-7; a possible D gene is TRBD2 (5 bases). Trimming stripped 6 bases from V and 7 bases from J, with 10 bases between. This CDR3 comprises 11 residues. CDR1 and CDR2 (germline): MDHEN, SYDVKM.

This clonotype was seen ten or more times. The chain carries TRBV28 and TRBJ2-3; either TRBD1 or TRBD2 may supply D (5 bases each). The germline V gene encodes CDR1 MDHEN and CDR2 SYDVKM. This CDR3 spans 12 amino acids. Trimming took off 6 bases at V and 8 bases at J, with 12 bases between the two ends. The DNA for the CDR3 is TGTGCCAGCAGGCCGGGGCTTCCTACGCAGTATTTT. Translating it yields CASRPGLPTQYF.

This clonotype was seen many times. This chain uses TRBV20-1 with TRBJ1-2, with D unclear. CDR3 length: 12 residues. With 2 bases removed from V and 2 bases from J, the gap between germline ends came to 6 bases. Germline CDR1 DFQATT, CDR2 SNEGSKA (reference sequence). CDR3 in amino acids: CSARIPNYGYTF. In DNA form, the CDR3 reads TGCAGTGCTAGAATTCCAAACTATGGCTACACCTTC.

This clonotype was recorded many times. The J gene is TRBJ1-1, the V gene TRBV30; no clear D. This CDR3 is 13 amino acids long. Trimming took 4 bases from V and 2 from J, leaving 11 bases between them. Per the germline V gene, CDR1 is GTSNPN and CDR2 is SVGIG (reference sequence). The CDR3: CAWNGGGNTEAFF. Written as DNA, the CDR3 is TGTGCCTGGAACGGTGGAGGAAACACTGAAGCTTTCTTT.

In its sample, this clonotype was seen many times. The gene calls are TRBV7-2 and TRBJ2-3, with TRBD2 identical over 8 bases. Germline CDR1 reads SGHTA; CDR2 reads FQGNSA. The trim removed 4 bases at V and 4 bases at J, leaving 10 bases unmatched. This CDR3 is 16 amino acids long. CDR3 sequence (DNA): TGTGCCAGCAGCTCCCGGCCGGGGGGGTGGCCAGATACGCAGTATTTT. Translated: CASSSRPGGWPDTQYF.

This chain connects TRBV28 to TRBJ1-4; TRBD1 is a possible D gene (5 bases). CDR3 length: 16 residues. Germline V gives CDR1 MDHEN, CDR2 SYDVKM. V gave up 4 bases and J gave up 1 base, with 13 bases separating them. The DNA for the CDR3 is TGTGCCAGCAGTTCTTACCAGGGAGGAACTAATGAAAAACTGTTTTTT. Residues: CASSSYQGGTNEKLFF.

At least ten counts were recorded for this clonotype. V and J are TRBV27 and TRBJ2-6, with 9 bases that match TRBD1. Germline V gives CDR1 MNHEY, CDR2 SMNVEV (reference sequence). The CDR3 covers 17 residues. V gave up 4 bases and J gave up 4 bases; unmatched junction bases: 8. In DNA, the CDR3 is TGTGCCAGCAGTTCGGGGGACAGGGTGTCCGGGGCCAACGTCCTGACTTTC. This translates into CASSSGDRVSGANVLTF. The full variable domain, completed using reference TRBV27 and TRBJ2-6, is EAQVTQNPRYLITVTGKKLTVTCSQNMNHEYMSWYRQDPGLGLRQIYYSMNVEVTDKGDVPEGYKVSRKEKRNFPLILESPSPNQTSLYFCASSSGDRVSGANVLTFGAGSRLTVL.

This clonotype was found many times. The rearrangement links TRBV9 to TRBJ1-6; D is uncertain. Trimming pared 3 bases from V and 9 bases from J, leaving 10 bases between. Per germline, CDR1 SGDLS and CDR2 YYNGEE. The CDR3 loop spans 13 amino acids. CDR3 in DNA: TGTGCCAGCAGCGAAAGTGTTGGTTCACCCCTCCACTTT. Residues: CASSESVGSPLHF.

This clonotype was seen many times. The J gene is TRBJ1-2, the V gene TRBV3-1, with D possibly TRBD1 on 5 matching bases. The ends were cut back, 8 bases at V and 0 bases at J, with 16 bases in the middle. This CDR3 is built from 15 residues. Germline CDR1 is LGHDT and CDR2 is YNNKEL (reference sequence). The CDR3 loop reads CASRPAGRANYGYTF. The CDR3 nucleotides read TGTGCCAGCCGGCCGGCAGGGCGGGCTAACTATGGCTACACCTTC. The entire variable domain, with the rest obtained from reference TRBV3-1 and TRBJ1-2, is as follows: DTAVSQTPKYLVTQMGNDKSIKCEQNLGHDTMYWYKQDSKKFLKIMFSYNNKELIINETVPNRFSPKSPDKAHLNLHINSLELGDSAVYFCASRPAGRANYGYTFGSGTRLTVV.

This rearrangement joins TRBV7-6 to TRBJ2-2; 9 nucleotides line up with TRBD1. Germline CDR1 SGHVS, CDR2 FNYEAQ. Unmatched junction bases numbered 4, after V lost 1 base and J lost 7 bases. This CDR3 comprises 15 residues. CDR3 amino acids: CASSLGQGVGGELFF. CDR3 in DNA: TGTGCCAGCAGCTTAGGACAGGGGGTTGGCGGGGAGCTGTTTTTT.

This clonotype was observed many times. The chain couples TRBV19 to TRBJ2-2; 7 bases map to TRBD1. The CDR3 extends over 15 amino acids. The trim removed 3 bases at V and 3 bases at J, leaving 4 bases unmatched. The germline V gene encodes CDR1 LNHDA and CDR2 SQIVND (reference sequence). For the CDR3, the DNA is TGTGCCAGTAGTATCGGGACAGCCCACACCGGGGAGCTGTTTTTT. Its protein product is CASSIGTAHTGELFF.

Ten or more counts support this clonotype. This chain joins TRBV25-1 and TRBJ2-2, with 8 bases lining up with TRBD1. CDR3 length: 16 amino acids. The V gene's germline CDR1 is MGHDK and CDR2 SYGVNS. V shed 6 bases and J 6 bases; nucleotides not matched to a gene: 12. CDR3 residues: CASSETGTGHSGELFF. CDR3 sequence (DNA): TGTGCCAGCAGCGAAACCGGGACAGGCCATTCCGGGGAGCTGTTTTTT.